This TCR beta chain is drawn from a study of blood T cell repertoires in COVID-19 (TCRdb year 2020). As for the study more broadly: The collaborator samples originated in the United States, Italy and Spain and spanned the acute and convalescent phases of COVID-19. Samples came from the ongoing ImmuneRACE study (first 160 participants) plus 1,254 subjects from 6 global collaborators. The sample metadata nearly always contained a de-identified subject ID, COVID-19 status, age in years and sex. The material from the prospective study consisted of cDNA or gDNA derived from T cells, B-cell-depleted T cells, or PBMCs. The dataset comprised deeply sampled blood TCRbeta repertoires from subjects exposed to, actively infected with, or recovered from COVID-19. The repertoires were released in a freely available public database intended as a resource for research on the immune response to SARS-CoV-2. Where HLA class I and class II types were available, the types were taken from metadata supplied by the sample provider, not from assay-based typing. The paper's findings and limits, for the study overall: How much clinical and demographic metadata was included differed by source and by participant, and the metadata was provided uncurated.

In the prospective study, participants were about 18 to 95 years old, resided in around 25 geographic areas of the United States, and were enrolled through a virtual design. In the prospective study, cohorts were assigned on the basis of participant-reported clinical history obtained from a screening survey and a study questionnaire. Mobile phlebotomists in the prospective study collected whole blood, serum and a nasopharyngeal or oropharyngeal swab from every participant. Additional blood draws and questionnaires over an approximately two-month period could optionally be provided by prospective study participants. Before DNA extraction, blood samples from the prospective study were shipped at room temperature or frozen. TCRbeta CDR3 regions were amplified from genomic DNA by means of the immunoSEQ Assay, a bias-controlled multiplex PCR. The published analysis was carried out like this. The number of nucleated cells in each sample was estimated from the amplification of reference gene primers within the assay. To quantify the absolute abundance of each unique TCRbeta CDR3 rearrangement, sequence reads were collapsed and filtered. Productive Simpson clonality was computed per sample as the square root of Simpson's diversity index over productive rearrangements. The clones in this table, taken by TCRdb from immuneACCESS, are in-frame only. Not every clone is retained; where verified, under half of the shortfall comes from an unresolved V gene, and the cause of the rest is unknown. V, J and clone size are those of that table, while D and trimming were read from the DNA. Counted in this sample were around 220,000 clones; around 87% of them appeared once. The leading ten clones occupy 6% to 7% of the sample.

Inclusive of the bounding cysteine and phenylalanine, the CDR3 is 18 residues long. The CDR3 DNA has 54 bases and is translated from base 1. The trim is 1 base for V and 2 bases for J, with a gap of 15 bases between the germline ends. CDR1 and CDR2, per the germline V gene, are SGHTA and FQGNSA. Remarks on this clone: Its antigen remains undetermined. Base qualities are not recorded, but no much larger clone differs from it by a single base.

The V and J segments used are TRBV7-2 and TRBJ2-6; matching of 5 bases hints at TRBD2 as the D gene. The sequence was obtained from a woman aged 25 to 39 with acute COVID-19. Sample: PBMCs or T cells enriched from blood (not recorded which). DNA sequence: TGTGCCAGCAGCTTAGTCCTAGCTAGTTCCCCTGGGGCCAACGTCCTGACTTTC. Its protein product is CASSLVLASSPGANVLTF.